The 15 T cell receptor beta chains presented below share a single source sample, sequenced in a study of cytomegalovirus exposure and HLA in healthy donors. This PCR relied on a set of 60 Vbeta primers and 13 Jbeta primers. Data came from immunoSEQ multiplex PCR; TCRdb stores just in-frame clones and leaves some out. The data contain under 150,000 clones, 82% of them singletons. The sequenced sample consisted of PBMCs. The source is a male donor in good health and CMV-seronegative.

The chain is built from TRBV30 and TRBJ2-1; TRBD2 might be the D (6 bases). V was cut by 1 base and J by 2 bases, with 18 bases left in between. This CDR3 has 17 amino acids. Germline V gives CDR1 GTSNPN, CDR2 SVGIG (reference sequence). The CDR3 sequence is CAWSARWAGPTYNEQFF. DNA for the CDR3: TGTGCCTGGAGTGCCCGGTGGGCGGGACCGACCTACAATGAGCAGTTCTTC.

The rearrangement links TRBV2 to TRBJ2-2; 8 bases fit TRBD1. Trimming cost V 4 bases and J 6 bases; bases outside gene matches: 7. CDR1 is SNHLY and CDR2 is FYNNEI in the germline V gene. CDR3 size: 15 residues. The CDR3 loop reads CASSGGQVSPGELFF. The CDR3 region has the DNA TGTGCCAGCAGTGGGGGACAGGTGTCGCCCGGGGAGCTGTTTTTT.

The chain recombines TRBV7-2 with TRBJ1-3; D is ambiguous. The CDR3 sequence is 12 residues long. The V gene lost 4 bases and the J gene lost 3 bases, with 4 bases spanning the gap. The germline CDR1 and CDR2 sequences are SGHTA and FQGNSA. CDR3 sequence reads: CASSSYGNTIYF. CDR3 in DNA: TGTGCCAGCAGCTCCTATGGAAACACCATATATTTT.

V and J are TRBV6-1 and TRBJ1-2; D may be TRBD1 (5 bases). V was pared by 6 bases and J by 2 bases, with 16 bases between. CDR1 and CDR2 from the germline V gene are MNHNS and SASEGT. The CDR3 contains 15 residues. The CDR3 nucleotides are TGTGCCAGCAGCCCAGGGCAGGGAGGCAACTATGGCTACACCTTC. It specifies CASSPGQGGNYGYTF.

The chain joins TRBV11-2 to TRBJ1-2; D gene unclear. The germline V and J ends were trimmed by 8 bases and 4 bases, with 17 bases remaining between them. Germline V gives CDR1 SGHAT, CDR2 FQNNGV. The CDR3 has 14 amino acids. For the CDR3, the DNA is TGTGCCAGCTCCCACGAGGCGCAAGGCTATGGCTACACCTTC. Its translation: CASSHEAQGYGYTF.

This clone turned up a few times. The rearrangement joins TRBV7-9 to TRBJ1-2; D call uncertain. CDR1 is SEHNR, CDR2 FQNEAQ, per germline (reference sequence). This CDR3 has 15 residues. Trimming took off 5 bases at V and 0 bases at J, with 13 bases between the two ends. The CDR3 loop reads CASSNGLFANYGYTF. DNA of the CDR3: TGTGCCAGCAGCAATGGTCTATTCGCTAACTATGGCTACACCTTC.

The chain has TRBV9 and TRBJ1-3; 7 nucleotides align to TRBD1. The CDR3 extends over 14 amino acids. The germline V gene has CDR1 SGDLS and CDR2 YYNGEE. With 4 bases clipped from V and 5 bases from J, the junction kept 6 bases outside the gene matches. The CDR3 region has the DNA TGTGCCAGCAGCCCACGGACAGGTCGAAACACCATATATTTT. It encodes CASSPRTGRNTIYF.

This clone was seen a single time. The genes are TRBV7-3 and TRBJ2-6, with TRBD2 matching 11 bases. The CDR3 runs to 17 residues. CDR1 SGHTA and CDR2 FQGTGA come from the germline V gene. The CDR3 bases are TGTGCGAGCTCCTTACTAGCGGGAGAGGGGGGGGCCAACGTCCTGACTTTC. Its protein is CASSLLAGEGGANVLTF.

This clone was picked up one time. The chain employs TRBV10-3 and TRBJ2-1; D is perhaps TRBD2 (6 bases). The CDR3 is 15 residues long. Deletions cut 6 bases from V and 7 bases from J, with 19 bases between. Germline V gene sequence: CDR1 ENHRY, CDR2 SYGVKD. The CDR3 DNA reads as TGTGCCATCAGGGGCGGGCGGGACGGCTCAAATGAGCAGTTCTTC. This gives the protein CAIRGGRDGSNEQFF.

J is TRBJ1-5 and V is TRBV11-2; no clear D. CDR3 length: 14 residues. Germline loops: CDR1 SGHAT, CDR2 FQNNGV. The ends were cut back, 1 base at V and 3 bases at J, with 7 bases in the middle. CDR3 amino acids: CASSLGHVNQPQHF. Here the CDR3 DNA reads TGTGCCAGCAGCTTAGGTCATGTCAATCAGCCCCAGCATTTT. Full variable domain (outside the CDR3, taken from reference TRBV11-2 and TRBJ1-5): EAGVAQSPRYKIIEKRQSVAFWCNPISGHATLYWYQQILGQGPKLLIQFQNNGVVDDSQLPKDRFSAERLKGVDSTLKIQPAKLEDSAVYLCASSLGHVNQPQHFGDGTRLSIL.

The CDR3 loop is CASSLTSQLRGTGELFF. Here the CDR3 DNA reads TGTGCCAGCAGCTTAACTTCTCAGTTGCGGGGGACCGGGGAGCTGTTTTTT. The rearrangement uses TRBV7-6 and TRBJ2-2; 7 bases agree with TRBD2. Germline lookup yields CDR1 SGHVS and CDR2 FNYEAQ. CDR3 size: 17 residues. The J segment lost 5 bases and the V segment lost 2 bases, leaving 11 bases of the junction unmatched.

This clone was found once. The chain uses TRBV19 and TRBJ2-1; D ambiguous. The germline CDR1 and CDR2 sequences are LNHDA and SQIVND (reference sequence). The CDR3 has 15 residues. Between the trimmed V and J ends, which lost 5 bases and 0 bases, there was a span of 11 bases. CDR3 residues: CASSVLPLSYNEQFF. CDR3 nucleotides: TGTGCCAGTAGTGTATTACCACTCTCCTACAATGAGCAGTTCTTC.

The CDR3 DNA reads TGTGCCAGCAGTCCCCACGAGACAAATACGCAGTATTTT. Its protein is CASSPHETNTQYF. The V gene is TRBV2, the J gene TRBJ2-3; D gene ambiguous. Per germline, CDR1 SNHLY and CDR2 FYNNEI. V was pared by 5 bases and J by 7 bases, with 13 bases between. This CDR3 is built from 13 residues.

The rearrangement links TRBV9 to TRBJ1-5; D ambiguous. Germline loops: CDR1 SGDLS, CDR2 YYNGEE. The CDR3 totals 13 residues. V shed 0 bases and J shed 3 bases, with 4 bases lying between them. The CDR3 spells CASSVDTNQPQHF. CDR3 in DNA: TGTGCCAGCAGCGTAGACACCAATCAGCCCCAGCATTTT.

The chain combines TRBV7-2 with TRBJ2-7; 10 bases are shared with TRBD2. V shed 1 base, J shed 6 bases, and the junction held 0 bases outside the gene matches. Germline lookup yields CDR1 SGHTA and CDR2 FQGNSA. The CDR3 sequence is 13 residues long. This CDR3 is CASSLEREGEQYF. The CDR3 nucleotides are TGTGCCAGCAGCTTAGAGCGGGAGGGCGAGCAGTACTTC.